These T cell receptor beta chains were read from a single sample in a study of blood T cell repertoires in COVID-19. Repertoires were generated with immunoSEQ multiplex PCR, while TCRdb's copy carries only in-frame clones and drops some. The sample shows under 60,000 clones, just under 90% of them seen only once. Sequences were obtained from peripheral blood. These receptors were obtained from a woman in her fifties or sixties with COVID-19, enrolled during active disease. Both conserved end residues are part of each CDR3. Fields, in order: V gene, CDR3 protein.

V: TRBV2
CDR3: CASRSTGSNTGELFF

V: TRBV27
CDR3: CASSPTSDSPSGNTIYF

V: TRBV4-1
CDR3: CASSHGTRTYEQYF

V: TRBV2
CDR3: CASRGLGPSSYNEQFF

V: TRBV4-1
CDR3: CASSHGDRLNTGELFF

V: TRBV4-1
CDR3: CASNHIGADEKLFF

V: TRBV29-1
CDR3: CSVAPGLEETQYF

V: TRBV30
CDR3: CAWSEGSGSLWDTQYF

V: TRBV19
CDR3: CASSIAEGARTEAFF

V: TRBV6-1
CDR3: CASSEAADYNEQFF

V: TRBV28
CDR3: CASSLLIGRVLSNQPQHF

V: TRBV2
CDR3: CASSEHMSGQGLGSPLHF

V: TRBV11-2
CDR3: CASRPQGSGANVLTF

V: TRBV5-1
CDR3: CASSQIWDRGDGYTF

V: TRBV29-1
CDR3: CSGRSGSRNEQFF

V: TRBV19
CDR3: CASNPGQGYDHNQPQHF

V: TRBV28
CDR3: CASLRGNTGELFF

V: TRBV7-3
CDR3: CASSQTGGGNEQFF

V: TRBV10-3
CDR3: CAISARGTEKLFF

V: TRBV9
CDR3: CASSPRLAGSYNEQFF

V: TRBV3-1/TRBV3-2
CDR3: CASSDEVGGRTGELFF

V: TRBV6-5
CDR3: CASSTGAISNQPQHF

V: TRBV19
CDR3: CASSIPAGGLVTEAFF

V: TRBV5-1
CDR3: CASSPPGQGTGELFF

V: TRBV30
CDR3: CAWRTSGRAGYEQYF

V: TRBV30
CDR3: CAWSVLRNTGELFF

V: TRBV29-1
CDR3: CSGGQGVVQPQHF

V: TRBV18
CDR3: CASSPNSQGAGNEKLFF

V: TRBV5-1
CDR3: CASSLRTVQETQYF

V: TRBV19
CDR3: CASSLGGLFGTEAFF

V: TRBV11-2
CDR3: CASSLGFDRTFF

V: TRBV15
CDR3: CATSRDRVSQPQHF

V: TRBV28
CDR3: CASSLMQGTGGNQPQHF

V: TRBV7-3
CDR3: CASSPGQGYGYTF

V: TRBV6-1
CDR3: CASSERDKANYGYTF

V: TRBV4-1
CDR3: CASSQEALATQQFF

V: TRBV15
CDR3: CATSRGTGGNTGELFF

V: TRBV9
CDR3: CASSVARATSYEQYF

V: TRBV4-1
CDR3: CASSQEEYPNTEAFF

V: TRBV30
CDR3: CAWSPWRVGTQYF

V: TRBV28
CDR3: CASSFPGQGSNYGYTF

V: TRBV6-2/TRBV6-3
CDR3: CASSYGAARYGYTF

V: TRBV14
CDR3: CASSLTFFYGYTF

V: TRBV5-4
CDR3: CASSLGENQETQYF

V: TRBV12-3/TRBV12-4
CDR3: CASSLVGQGYTF

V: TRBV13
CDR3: CASSFTEAGGPGDTQYF

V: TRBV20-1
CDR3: CSASARGRIRTEQYF

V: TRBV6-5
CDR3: CASSLRPGSTDTQYF

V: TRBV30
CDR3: CAWVPGATEAFF

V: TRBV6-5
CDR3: CASSGRLYNEQFF

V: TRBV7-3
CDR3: CASSADRGNGYTF

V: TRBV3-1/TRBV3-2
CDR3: CASSRHPSGGNEKLFF

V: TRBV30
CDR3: CAWSRQGMNTEAFF

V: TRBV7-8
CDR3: CASSLAADSFYGYTF

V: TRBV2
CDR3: CASSAGGTNEKLFF

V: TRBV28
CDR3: CASSLRQGSSPLHF

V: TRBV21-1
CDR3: CASSPRWGQGEPQHF

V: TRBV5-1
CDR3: CASSSQANSPLHF

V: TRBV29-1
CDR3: CSVVSTGTGGNQPQHF

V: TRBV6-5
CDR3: CASSLLASSTDTQYF